Shown below are 26 T cell receptor beta chains from a single sample sequenced in a study of T cells in Graves' hyperthyroidism and ophthalmopathy. Amplification targeted TCR beta CDR3 regions from RNA transcripts. The study used the HTBI primer set for a first-round RT-PCR of the TCR CDR3. TCRdb used MiXCR to reprocess the multiplex PCR reads, holding one entry per CDR3 protein. The sample yields hundreds of thousands of distinct CDR3 sequences, around 16% seen once. Sequencing was done on a sample of blood. The receptors come from a woman in her 30s with Graves' hyperthyroidism.

The chain couples TRBV10-3 to TRBJ1-2; no clear D gene. Trimming removed 0 bases at V and 8 bases at J, with 13 bases between. Germline lookup yields CDR1 ENHRY and CDR2 SYGVKD. The CDR3 has 14 amino acids. CDR3 nucleotide sequence: TGTGCCATCAGTGAGTCGACGGGTTTGGGGGGCTACACCTTC. Encoded protein: CAISESTGLGGYTF.

This clonotype showed up many times. The V call is TRBV20-1, the J call TRBJ2-7, with 8 nucleotides matching TRBD2. The CDR3 covers 12 residues. Germline V lookup: CDR1 DFQATT, CDR2 SNEGSKA (reference sequence). The junction had 2 bases not matched to a gene; V was cut back by 5 bases and J by 2 bases. CDR3 DNA sequence: TGCAGTGCTGGGGGACTAGCCTACGAGCAGTACTTC. Encoded protein: CSAGGLAYEQYF.

This clonotype was counted a few times. The V and J genes are TRBV5-6 and TRBJ2-1, with 7 bases identical to TRBD2. This CDR3 is 15 amino acids long. The V gene end was trimmed by 4 bases and the J gene end by 10 bases; junction bases not matched to a gene: 14. Germline lookup yields CDR1 SGHDT and CDR2 YYEEEE. CDR3 in DNA: TGTGCCAGCAGCCCGTTACATAGGGGAGGGAGGGAGCAGTTCTTC. Amino acids: CASSPLHRGGREQFF.

The table lists this clonotype with a few counts. The chain couples TRBV5-1 to TRBJ2-1, with a possible D match to TRBD2 (7 bases). CDR3 size: 14 residues. Germline-derived CDR1 and CDR2 are SGHRS and YFSETQ. Trimming pared 5 bases from V and 6 bases from J, leaving 15 bases between. CDR3 nucleotide sequence: TGCGCCAGCAGTTGGGGGGGGGCGGTCAATGAGCAGTTCTTC. It is translated as CASSWGGAVNEQFF.

This clonotype showed up many times. The chain joins TRBV6-1 to TRBJ1-2; TRBD1 is a possible D gene (5 bases). Germline CDR1 and CDR2: MNHNS and SASEGT. V was cut by 5 bases and J by 0 bases, with 19 bases left in between. CDR3 length equals 17 residues. DNA of the CDR3: TGTGCCAGCAGTCCACCCGCCCGGCAGGGACCTAACTATGGCTACACCTTC. It is translated as CASSPPARQGPNYGYTF.

The chain links TRBV6-5 to TRBJ1-2; perhaps TRBD1 as D (6 bases). The CDR3 runs to 14 residues. Trimming removed 0 bases at V and 6 bases at J, with 11 bases between. Germline V gene sequence: CDR1 MNHEY, CDR2 SVGAGI. The CDR3 coding sequence is TGTGCCAGCAGTTACTCGAGGGGGGTGAATGGCTACACCTTC. Residues: CASSYSRGVNGYTF.

In its sample, this clonotype was seen many times. This sequence joins TRBV2 and TRBJ1-1; D is ambiguous. CDR1 and CDR2 from the germline V gene are SNHLY and FYNNEI. The CDR3 totals 11 residues. The V end was cut by 9 bases, the J end by 2 bases, with 7 bases between. The CDR3 region is CARLRNTEAFF. The DNA of the CDR3 is TGTGCCAGGCTAAGAAACACTGAAGCTTTCTTT.

This clonotype was detected ten times or more. CDR3 sequence: CASSPSRRVNTEAFF. CDR3 coding DNA: TGTGCCAGCAGCCCCTCTCGGCGGGTGAACACTGAAGCTTTCTTT. This chain links TRBV2 with TRBJ1-1; D remains unclear. CDR1 is SNHLY and CDR2 is FYNNEI in the germline V gene. The germline V and J ends were trimmed by 6 bases and 0 bases, with 14 bases remaining between them. CDR3 size: 15 residues.

This clonotype was seen many times. The chain recombines TRBV5-6 with TRBJ2-3; 9 nucleotides agree with TRBD2. Germline values: CDR1 SGHDT, CDR2 YYEEEE. The V segment lost 2 bases and the J segment 6 bases; nucleotides outside the gene matches: 4. The CDR3 is 14 amino acids. The CDR3 sequence: CASSFGTSSDTQYF. The CDR3 coding sequence is TGTGCCAGCAGCTTCGGGACTAGCTCTGATACGCAGTATTTT.

The V and J genes are TRBV9 and TRBJ2-1; 7 bases map to TRBD1. The CDR3 consists of 15 residues. With V trimmed by 4 bases and J by 6 bases, 10 bases remained unmatched. The germline gives CDR1 SGDLS, CDR2 YYNGEE. The CDR3 DNA reads TGTGCCAGCAGCCCAGCGGCAGGGGGTGTCAATGAGCAGTTCTTC. Protein product: CASSPAAGGVNEQFF.

The V call is TRBV20-1, the J call TRBJ2-7; D is uncertain. V lost 4 bases and J lost 1, with 5 bases in between. The CDR3 length is 11 residues. Looked up from germline, CDR1 is DFQATT and CDR2 is SNEGSKA (reference sequence). The CDR3 DNA reads as TGCAGTGCTATGGGATCCTACGAGCAGTACTTC. It specifies CSAMGSYEQYF.

V is TRBV20-1 and J is TRBJ2-7, with TRBD2 matching 12 bases. V dropped 2 bases and J dropped 3; count of bases not matched to a gene: 11. This CDR3 region has 17 residues. CDR1 and CDR2 from the germline V gene are DFQATT and SNEGSKA (reference sequence). DNA for the CDR3: TGCAGTGCTAGACTTCGGGCTAGCGGGAGGGGTGGCTACGAGCAGTACTTC. Translating it yields CSARLRASGRGGYEQYF.

This clonotype was picked up many times. The chain combines TRBV27 with TRBJ2-1; 11 bases agree with TRBD2. Trimming at V came to 10 bases and at J to 6 bases, leaving 8 bases not matched to a gene. Germline loops: CDR1 MNHEY, CDR2 SMNVEV (reference sequence). CDR3 length: 14 amino acids. In DNA, the CDR3 is TGTGCCATCGGAACTAGCGGGAGAATCAATGAGCAGTTCTTC. Translation gives CAIGTSGRINEQFF.

This clonotype was picked up many times. The chain carries TRBV20-1 and TRBJ1-1; D not resolved. There are 13 residues in the CDR3. Germline V gene data show CDR1 as DFQATT and CDR2 as SNEGSKA (reference sequence). V gave up 6 bases and J gave up 1 base, with 12 bases separating them. CDR3 sequence (DNA): TGCAGTGCACCGACACCAACGAACACTGAAGCTTTCTTT. As protein: CSAPTPTNTEAFF.

This clonotype was seen at least ten times. The chain carries TRBV15 and TRBJ2-7; D might be TRBD1 (6 bases). The ends were cut back, 3 bases at V and 2 bases at J, with 14 bases in the middle. The CDR3 sequence is 15 residues long. Germline assignment: CDR1 LNHNV and CDR2 YYDKDF (reference sequence). The CDR3 DNA is TGTGCCACCAGCAGCGGGACAAAGCTCACCTACGAGCAGTACTTC. Translation gives CATSSGTKLTYEQYF.

Turning to this clonotype: The junction shows a germline mismatch at one end, possibly a read error. The genes are TRBV28 and TRBJ2-2; 11 bases match TRBD2. From germline, CDR1 is MDHEN and CDR2 SYDVKM. CDR3 size: 18 residues. The CDR3 region is CTSSLPGLADTNTGELFF. The CDR3 DNA follows: TGTACCAGCAGTTTGCCGGGACTAGCGGACACGAACACCGGGGAGCTGTTTTTT.

Ten or more counts support this clonotype. CDR3 DNA sequence: TGTGCCAGCAGTTTGCGGGGGGCAGGCAATCAGCCCCAGCATTTT. It translates to CASSLRGAGNQPQHF. V and J are TRBV12-3 or TRBV12-4 and TRBJ1-5; D is possibly TRBD1 (6 bases). The CDR3 covers 15 residues. V was shortened by 3 bases and J by 2 bases, with 11 bases between the two germline ends.

Concerning this clonotype itself: Relative to the germline gene, one junction end is altered; a read error may explain this. V usage is TRBV27 and J usage is TRBJ2-1; 9 bases fit TRBD2. This CDR3 has 17 amino acids. Germline CDR1 is MNHEY and CDR2 is SMNVEV (reference sequence). This CDR3 is CASSTPPPSGRIDEQFF. The DNA of the CDR3 is TGTGCCAGCAGTACCCCCCCCCCCAGCGGGAGGATCGATGAACAGTTCTTC.

The chain is built from TRBV7-2 and TRBJ2-1, with 7 bases matching TRBD1. The CDR3 sequence is 14 residues long. The V gene end was trimmed by 5 bases and the J gene end by 8 bases; junction bases not matched to a gene: 9. Germline CDR1 reads SGHTA; CDR2 reads FQGNSA. CDR3 protein: CASSRISRGHEQFF. The CDR3 DNA sequence: TGTGCCAGCAGCCGAATCTCGAGGGGGCATGAGCAGTTCTTC.

This clonotype was detected ten times or more. The chain couples TRBV7-9 to TRBJ1-1; 7 bases map to TRBD1. The CDR3 runs to 14 residues. Germline V gives CDR1 SEHNR, CDR2 FQNEAQ (reference sequence). Trimming took 0 bases from V and 11 from J; bases not matched to a gene: 9. As DNA, the CDR3 is TGTGCCAGCAGCTTAGCCTCTGACAGGGCCGGTGCTTTCTTT. Translating gives CASSLASDRAGAFF.

J is TRBJ2-5 and V is TRBV4-1; D uncertain. The germline V gene encodes CDR1 MGHRA and CDR2 YSYEKL. The V gene lost 0 bases and the J gene lost 5 bases, with 13 bases spanning the gap. The CDR3 is 15 amino acids. CDR3 nucleotides: TGCGCCAGCAGCCAAGATCAGGCAGCTTTCGAGACCCAGTACTTC. This encodes CASSQDQAAFETQYF.

Ten or more counts support this clonotype. The CDR3 sequence: CASRYGTAYEQYF. CDR3 nucleotide sequence: TGTGCCAGCAGGTATGGGACGGCCTACGAGCAGTACTTC. The chain recombines TRBV2 with TRBJ2-7; either TRBD1 or TRBD2 may supply D (5 bases each). Germline V lookup: CDR1 SNHLY, CDR2 FYNNEI. The V and J ends lost 6 bases and 2 bases respectively, with 11 bases between them. This CDR3 has 13 amino acids.

In this sample, this clonotype turned up many times. The V and J genes are TRBV18 and TRBJ2-7; D unclear. Looked up from germline, CDR1 is KGHSH and CDR2 is LQKENI. The CDR3 length is 12 residues. V lost 5 bases and J 0 bases, leaving 5 bases between the germline ends. DNA for the CDR3: TGTGCCAGCTCAGGGCCCTCCTACGAGCAGTACTTC. It specifies CASSGPSYEQYF. Full variable domain (missing parts from reference TRBV18 and TRBJ2-7): NAGVMQNPRHLVRRRGQEARLRCSPMKGHSHVYWYRQLPEEGLKFMVYLQKENIIDESGMPKERFSAEFPKEGPSILRIQQVVRGDSAAYFCASSGPSYEQYFGPGTRLTVT.

The V call is TRBV4-1, the J call TRBJ2-5; D possibly corresponds to TRBD2 (5 bases). Trimming stripped 4 bases from V and 4 bases from J, with 19 bases between. This CDR3 is built from 16 residues. CDR1 and CDR2 (germline): MGHRA, YSYEKL. CDR3 coding DNA: TGCGCCAGCAGCCGATCTGTGGCGGGCAGCGGAGAGACCCAGTACTTC. Encoded protein: CASSRSVAGSGETQYF.

This clonotype was seen ten or more times. The V gene is TRBV28, the J gene TRBJ2-7, with D uncertain. This CDR3 spans 13 amino acids. The V end was cut by 3 bases, the J end by 0 bases, with 6 bases between. Germline V lookup: CDR1 MDHEN, CDR2 SYDVKM. In DNA, the CDR3 is TGTGCCAGCAGTTTTCTAGACTCCTACGAGCAGTACTTC. Its protein is CASSFLDSYEQYF.

The rearrangement links TRBV7-3 to TRBJ2-6; 12 nucleotides match TRBD1. The germline V gene encodes CDR1 SGHTA and CDR2 FQGTGA. V shed 5 bases and J 2 bases; nucleotides not matched to a gene: 7. This CDR3 spans 18 amino acids. The CDR3 here is CASSRLGQGAPGANVLTF. The CDR3 DNA is TGTGCCAGCAGCCGGCTGGGACAGGGGGCTCCTGGGGCCAACGTCCTGACTTTC.